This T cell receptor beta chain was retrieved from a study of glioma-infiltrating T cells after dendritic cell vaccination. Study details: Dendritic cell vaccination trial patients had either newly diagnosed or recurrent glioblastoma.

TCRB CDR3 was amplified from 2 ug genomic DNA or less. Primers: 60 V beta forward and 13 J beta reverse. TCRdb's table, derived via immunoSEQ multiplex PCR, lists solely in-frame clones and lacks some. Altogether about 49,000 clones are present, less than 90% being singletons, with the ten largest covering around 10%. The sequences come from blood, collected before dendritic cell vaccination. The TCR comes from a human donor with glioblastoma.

The DNA of the CDR3 is TGTGCCAGCATCGGTGGTTTAGGGGCCGCCTACGAGCAGTACTTC. Translating gives CASIGGLGAAYEQYF. The rearrangement joins TRBV7-6 to TRBJ2-7; D perhaps matches TRBD1 (5 bases). The length of the CDR3 is 15 residues. V was clipped by 7 bases and J by 2 bases, with 18 bases between them. Germline CDR1 SGHVS, CDR2 FNYEAQ.